Listed below are T cell receptor beta chains from one sample, sequenced in a study of cytomegalovirus exposure and HLA in healthy donors. Clones were sequenced by immunoSEQ multiplex PCR, and TCRdb holds only the in-frame ones, with some missing. The data show 55,000 to 85,000 clones, 55% to 70% seen once. The sequenced sample consisted of PBMCs. These receptors were taken from a woman aged 45-59 years in good health and CMV-seronegative. Both conserved end residues are part of each CDR3. The D gene is left open where the match is weak. The size of a clone is reported for some rows only, either as once, few or many, or as a class for expanded clones.

size: -; D: -; J: TRBJ2-1; V: TRBV2; CDR3: CASSPWRGAGEQFF; DNA: TGTGCCAGCTCCCCGTGGAGGGGAGCAGGTGAGCAGTTCTTC
size: few; D: -; J: TRBJ1-1; V: TRBV11-2; CDR3: CASSSDTNTEAFF; DNA: TGTGCCAGCAGCTCGGACACGAACACTGAAGCTTTCTTT
size: -; D: -; J: TRBJ1-3; V: TRBV6-5; CDR3: CASSYRGLSGNTIYF; DNA: TGTGCCAGCAGTTACAGGGGACTCTCTGGAAACACCATATATTTT
size: few; D: -; J: TRBJ2-7; V: TRBV27; CDR3: CASSRTLLDRLYEQYF; DNA: TGTGCCAGCAGTCGAACCCTTCTCGACAGGCTCTACGAGCAGTACTTC
size: -; D: TRBD2; J: TRBJ2-1; V: TRBV9; CDR3: CASSLAGEGAFLYNEQFF; DNA: TGTGCCAGCAGCCTAGCGGGAGAGGGCGCTTTTTTATACAATGAGCAGTTCTTC
size: -; D: TRBD1; J: TRBJ1-1; V: TRBV5-1; CDR3: CASSFENRGQIF; DNA: TGCGCCAGCAGCTTTGAAAACAGGGGGCAGATCTTT
size: once; D: -; J: TRBJ1-5; V: TRBV30; CDR3: CAWSPGPNQPQHF; DNA: TGTGCCTGGAGTCCAGGCCCCAATCAGCCCCAGCATTTT
size: once; D: -; J: TRBJ2-5; V: TRBV28; CDR3: CASMEGVEETQYF; DNA: TGTGCCAGCATGGAGGGCGTAGAAGAGACCCAGTACTTC
size: -; D: -; J: TRBJ2-6; V: TRBV7-3; CDR3: CASSFSGSGANVLTF; DNA: TGTGCCAGCAGCTTTTCGGGCTCTGGGGCCAACGTCCTGACTTTC
size: -; D: TRBD1; J: TRBJ2-7; V: TRBV15; CDR3: CATSRDWATGWNYEQYF; DNA: TGTGCCACCAGCAGAGATTGGGCGACAGGGTGGAACTACGAGCAGTACTTC
size: -; D: TRBD2; J: TRBJ2-1; V: TRBV7-9; CDR3: CASSSGEGPYNEQFF; DNA: TGTGCCAGCAGCTCCGGGGAGGGACCCTACAATGAGCAGTTCTTC
size: -; D: TRBD1; J: TRBJ1-1; V: TRBV5-1; CDR3: CASRDRAETEAFF; DNA: TGCGCCAGCCGGGACAGGGCTGAGACTGAAGCTTTCTTT
size: -; D: TRBD2; J: TRBJ2-7; V: TRBV28; CDR3: CASSLNYRGRTSYEQYF; DNA: TGTGCCAGCAGTTTAAATTATCGCGGGAGAACTAGCTACGAGCAGTACTTC
size: once; D: -; J: TRBJ1-4; V: TRBV30; CDR3: CACFQGSNEKLFF; DNA: TGTGCCTGTTTCCAGGGGAGTAATGAAAAACTGTTTTTT
size: -; D: -; J: TRBJ1-4; V: TRBV12-2; CDR3: CASRLARRERDPNEKLFF; DNA: TGTGCAAGTCGCTTAGCGAGGAGGGAACGGGACCCGAATGAAAAACTGTTTTTT
size: -; D: -; J: TRBJ2-5; V: TRBV29-1; CDR3: CSVEDPGWETQYF; DNA: TGCAGCGTTGAAGATCCCGGGTGGGAGACCCAGTACTTC
size: -; D: -; J: TRBJ1-1; V: TRBV18; CDR3: CASSLGQSNTEAFF; DNA: TGTGCCAGCTCACTAGGACAGTCGAACACTGAAGCTTTCTTT
size: -; D: TRBD2; J: TRBJ2-3; V: TRBV5-6; CDR3: CASSEMTSGRADTQYF; DNA: TGTGCCAGCAGCGAAATGACTAGCGGGAGGGCAGATACGCAGTATTTT
size: -; D: -; J: TRBJ1-3; V: TRBV25-1; CDR3: CASTGSGNTIYF; DNA: TGTGCCAGCACGGGGTCTGGAAACACCATATATTTT
size: -; D: -; J: TRBJ1-2; V: TRBV9; CDR3: CASSVQEGRGGYTF; DNA: TGTGCCAGCAGCGTCCAGGAGGGTAGGGGCGGCTACACCTTC
size: few; D: TRBD2; J: TRBJ2-1; V: TRBV9; CDR3: CASSAGGGYYNEQFF; DNA: TGTGCCAGCAGCGCCGGGGGAGGGTACTACAATGAGCAGTTCTTC
size: once; D: TRBD1; J: TRBJ1-2; V: TRBV28; CDR3: CASTSGTGDGGYTF; DNA: TGTGCCAGCACCTCCGGGACAGGGGATGGAGGCTACACCTTC
size: -; D: -; J: TRBJ1-1; V: TRBV11-3; CDR3: CASSAGSAPEAFF; DNA: TGTGCCAGCAGCGCAGGATCGGCCCCTGAAGCTTTCTTT
size: -; D: -; J: TRBJ2-7; V: TRBV5-1; CDR3: CASSLRGARGEQYF; DNA: TGCGCCAGCAGCTTGCGGGGGGCTAGGGGCGAGCAGTACTTC
size: -; D: -; J: TRBJ2-1; V: TRBV2; CDR3: CASSARNEQFF; DNA: TGTGCCAGCAGTGCCCGCAATGAGCAGTTCTTC
size: -; D: TRBD1; J: TRBJ2-2; V: TRBV18; CDR3: CASSATGANTGELFF; DNA: TGTGCCAGCTCAGCGACAGGGGCCAACACCGGGGAGCTGTTTTTT
size: -; D: -; J: TRBJ2-5; V: TRBV5-4; CDR3: CASSGGADMETQYF; DNA: TGTGCCAGCAGCGGGGGGGCGGATATGGAGACCCAGTACTTC
size: once; D: TRBD1; J: TRBJ2-7; V: TRBV2; CDR3: CASSRGQGDEQYF; DNA: TGTGCCAGCAGTAGGGGACAGGGGGACGAGCAGTACTTC
size: -; D: TRBD1; J: TRBJ2-2; V: TRBV7-3; CDR3: CASSPRTGGTGELFF; DNA: TGTGCCAGCAGCCCTCGGACAGGAGGCACCGGGGAGCTGTTTTTT
size: -; D: -; J: TRBJ2-7; V: TRBV5-6; CDR3: CASSDRLHYEQYF; DNA: TGTGCCAGCAGCGACAGGTTACACTACGAGCAGTACTTC
size: -; D: TRBD1; J: TRBJ2-7; V: TRBV5-1; CDR3: CASSPKGQDYEQYF; DNA: TGCGCCAGCAGCCCGAAGGGACAGGACTACGAGCAGTACTTC
size: -; D: -; J: TRBJ1-1; V: TRBV28; CDR3: CASSLIGTEAFF; DNA: TGTGCCAGCAGTTTAATTGGGACAGAAGCTTTCTTT
size: -; D: -; J: TRBJ2-7; V: TRBV7-9; CDR3: CASSLDLSSYEQYF; DNA: TGTGCCAGCAGCTTAGACCTAAGCTCCTACGAGCAGTACTTC
size: -; D: -; J: TRBJ2-7; V: TRBV28; CDR3: CASRGIRGSYEQYF; DNA: TGTGCCAGCAGAGGAATCAGGGGCTCCTACGAGCAGTACTTC
size: -; D: -; J: TRBJ2-7; V: TRBV4-2; CDR3: CASSQESFGYEQYF; DNA: TGTGCCAGCAGCCAAGAGTCTTTCGGGTACGAGCAGTACTTC
size: -; D: TRBD2; J: TRBJ2-3; V: TRBV7-2; CDR3: CASSDRWTSGADTDTQYF; DNA: TGTGCCAGCAGCGACAGGTGGACTAGCGGGGCCGACACAGATACGCAGTATTTT
size: -; D: TRBD1; J: TRBJ1-3; V: TRBV10-3; CDR3: CAISDRGGDSGNTIYF; DNA: TGTGCCATCAGCGACAGGGGAGGGGACTCTGGAAACACCATATATTTT
size: -; D: TRBD2; J: TRBJ2-2; V: TRBV27; CDR3: CASSLRRAGGVGELFF; DNA: TGTGCCAGCAGTTTAAGGCGGGCGGGAGGGGTCGGGGAGCTGTTTTTT
size: -; D: TRBD1; J: TRBJ2-5; V: TRBV15; CDR3: CATSRGTGGETQYF; DNA: TGTGCCACCAGCAGAGGGACAGGGGGAGAGACCCAGTACTTC
size: few; D: -; J: TRBJ1-5; V: TRBV2; CDR3: CASSERAGHQPQHF; DNA: TGTGCCAGCAGTGAGCGCGCGGGTCATCAGCCCCAGCATTTT
size: -; D: TRBD2; J: TRBJ2-7; V: TRBV7-9; CDR3: CASSSAGGDYEQYF; DNA: TGTGCCAGCAGCTCTGCTGGGGGGGATTACGAGCAGTACTTC
size: few; D: -; J: TRBJ2-5; V: TRBV5-1; CDR3: CASSLELTGSGKTQYF; DNA: TGCGCCAGCAGCTTGGAACTAACAGGGTCCGGGAAGACCCAGTACTTC
size: -; D: -; J: TRBJ2-3; V: TRBV7-2; CDR3: CASIQGSHRTDTQYF; DNA: TGTGCCAGCATCCAGGGTAGCCACAGGACAGATACGCAGTATTTT
size: -; D: -; J: TRBJ2-2; V: TRBV5-4; CDR3: CASSDGVDSQTGELFF; DNA: TGTGCCAGCTCGGACGGAGTCGACAGCCAAACCGGGGAGCTGTTTTTT
size: -; D: -; J: TRBJ1-5; V: TRBV28; CDR3: CASSPGSGGQPQHF; DNA: TGTGCCAGCAGTCCTGGGAGTGGAGGGCAGCCCCAGCATTTT
size: -; D: TRBD1; J: TRBJ1-1; V: TRBV19; CDR3: CASRNRDRSIGFF; DNA: TGTGCCAGTAGAAACAGGGACAGGTCTATTGGTTTCTTT
size: -; D: -; J: TRBJ1-4; V: TRBV4-3; CDR3: CASSQLQGSTNEKLFF; DNA: TGCGCCAGCAGCCAACTCCAGGGTTCAACTAATGAAAAACTGTTTTTT
size: few; D: -; J: TRBJ2-4; V: TRBV6-5; CDR3: CASSYLTGGSKNIQYF; DNA: TGTGCCAGCAGTTACTTGACGGGGGGCTCCAAAAACATTCAGTACTTC